A selection of T cell receptor beta chains follows, all from one sample in a study of cytomegalovirus exposure and HLA in healthy donors. Sequenced by immunoSEQ multiplex PCR; TCRdb stores in-frame clones only, minus some. The sample lists around 65,000 clones, roughly 60% occurring once. The sample was PBMCs. These receptors all come from a man aged 25-45 years in good health and CMV-seronegative. CDR3s include the opening cysteine and the closing phenylalanine or tryptophan. Each record gives: J gene, V gene, D gene, CDR3 protein. D genes are given only for firm matches.

>TRBJ2-1|TRBV7-2|TRBD2
CASRPLAGGSEQFF
>TRBJ1-2|TRBV6-1|NA
CASILRVGAGGYTF
>TRBJ1-1|TRBV4-2|NA
CASSPPGLVNTEAFF
>TRBJ2-5|TRBV6-1|TRBD1
CASIPDRGRAETQYF
>TRBJ2-7|TRBV13|NA
CASSRRSGGVEQYF
>TRBJ2-1|TRBV2|TRBD2
CASSELAGGGNEQFF
>NA|TRBV2|NA
CASRYTYEQYF
>TRBJ2-7|TRBV5-1|TRBD1
CASSLGQGPYEQYF
>TRBJ2-7|TRBV15|NA
CATSSGDNYEQYF
>NA|TRBV28|TRBD1
CASSYWAGGSRTYEQYF
>TRBJ2-1|TRBV9|TRBD2
CASSVVSGNNEQFF
>TRBJ2-3|TRBV15|TRBD1
CATTWDRSTDTQYF
>TRBJ2-7|TRBV5-4|TRBD2
CASSPGLAVREQYF
>TRBJ2-3|TRBV30|NA
CAWRIGDTQYF
>TRBJ2-7|TRBV27|TRBD1
CASSARQGTREQYF
>TRBJ1-6|TRBV7-2|NA
CASSSSIALHF
>TRBJ2-7|TRBV6-5|TRBD1
CASSSGQGGYEQYF
>TRBJ1-5|TRBV19|NA
CASNSDSRNQPQHF
>TRBJ1-5|TRBV19|NA
CASSIKSDQPQHF
>TRBJ2-5|TRBV14|NA
CASSLGGAGVETQYF
>TRBJ1-1|TRBV21-1|NA
CASSNGTGGVTEAFF
>TRBJ2-7|TRBV2|NA
CASRADIYEQYF
>TRBJ1-1|TRBV7-6|NA
CASSAQAGGMNTEAFF
>TRBJ2-3|TRBV30|NA
CAWSVSAGTDTQYF
>TRBJ2-7|TRBV9|NA
CASSVGQIASYEQYF
>TRBJ1-2|TRBV5-4|NA
CASSFGTHYGYTF
>TRBJ2-1|TRBV10-2|TRBD2
CASSFTSGGRYNEQFF
>TRBJ1-6|TRBV10-3|TRBD1
CAIRGQGNSPLHF
>TRBJ1-3|TRBV6-5|NA
CASSLTTGNTIYF
>TRBJ2-2|TRBV7-2|NA
CASSLGAGFTGELFF
>TRBJ2-5|TRBV9|NA
CASSQGNQETQYF
>TRBJ2-5|TRBV9|TRBD2
CASSVAGGPETQYF
>TRBJ1-2|TRBV28|NA
CASNSGGSGNYGYTF
>TRBJ2-1|TRBV5-8|TRBD2
CASSLAVALAGSYNEQFF
>TRBJ1-1|TRBV4-1|TRBD1
CASSIPAQGALNLLNTEAFF
>TRBJ1-2|TRBV10-3|TRBD1
CAISDPGTGAGNYGYTF
>TRBJ1-2|TRBV6-1|NA
CASSEWPNYGYTF
>TRBJ2-7|TRBV5-1|TRBD1
CASSLQGAVMYEQYF
>TRBJ2-2|TRBV6-5|TRBD1
CASSYSGQINTGELFF
>TRBJ2-5|TRBV2|TRBD2
CASSEASGRAGGDWLTQYF
>TRBJ2-7|TRBV6-4|TRBD1
CASSDPILWDGTGAFGQYF
>TRBJ1-5|TRBV5-8|TRBD1
CASSPGQGSYQPQHF
>TRBJ1-2|TRBV13|TRBD1
CASSLRPTGDFYGYTF
>TRBJ1-2|TRBV7-2|NA
CASSLGGRNLYGYTF
>TRBJ2-3|TRBV9|TRBD1
CASSLFGQGAADTQYF
>TRBJ1-1|TRBV4-1|TRBD1
CASSQDAGGRTEAFF
>TRBJ1-2|TRBV7-6|TRBD1
CASSLQGVYGYTF
>TRBJ2-5|TRBV2|NA
CASSEAGSLRETQYF